This section outlines one TCR beta chain sequence together with its context. The antigen is unknown. The data were obtained in a study of shared clonotypes between healthy human individuals. Study-level information: Participating donors consisted of two women and a few men aged 18 to 49. Notes on the study in general: In general, naive subsets displayed greater estimated richness than memory subsets did. Represented genetic and exposure-history diversity was restricted by having few donors.

Sequencing used immunoSEQ multiplex PCR; TCRdb keeps in-frame clones, though not all of them. The sample lists about 340,000 clones; less than 75% were seen once. The origin of this receptor is a man aged 30 to 45 in good health. Sequences were obtained from memory CD4+ T cells sorted from blood. Sample subset: CD45RA-negative fraction.

The CDR3 reads CASSQARGDLYNEQFF. Written as DNA, the CDR3 is TGCGCCAGCAGCCAAGCACGAGGGGACCTCTACAATGAGCAGTTCTTC. V is TRBV4-3 and J is TRBJ2-1; perhaps D is TRBD1 or TRBD2 (5 bases each). The length of the CDR3 is 16 residues. Trimming took 1 base from V and 3 from J, leaving 13 bases between them. The V gene's germline CDR1 is LGHNA and CDR2 YSLEER.